This T cell receptor (beta chain) came from a study of blood T cell repertoires in COVID-19. Across the study: Acute and convalescent COVID-19 samples came from the United States, Italy and Spain. PBMCs, B-cell-depleted T cells, or T cells were the source of the cDNA or gDNA that made up the material.

To note about this clone: Its ends do not fully match the called genes, so a read error is possible.

Original processing notes: Scientists estimated how many nucleated cells there were by amplifying reference gene primers. Here immunoSEQ multiplex PCR was the method, and the copy in TCRdb shows in-frame clones only, minus some. V and J calls and clone size follow that table, whereas D and trimming were derived from the DNA. The table lists approximately 170,000 clones, around four fifths of them singletons. From germline, CDR1 is SSHAT and CDR2 FNYEAQ (reference sequence). The CDR3 runs 13 residues. The sequence was obtained from a man in his 70s who had recovered from COVID-19. The V and J genes are TRBV7-7 and TRBJ2-5; D may be TRBD1 (5 bases). Sequenced input: peripheral blood. CDR3 loop: CASSSTQGETQYF. The DNA of the CDR3 is TGTGCTAGCAGCTCTACTCAGGGAGAGACCCAGTACTTC.